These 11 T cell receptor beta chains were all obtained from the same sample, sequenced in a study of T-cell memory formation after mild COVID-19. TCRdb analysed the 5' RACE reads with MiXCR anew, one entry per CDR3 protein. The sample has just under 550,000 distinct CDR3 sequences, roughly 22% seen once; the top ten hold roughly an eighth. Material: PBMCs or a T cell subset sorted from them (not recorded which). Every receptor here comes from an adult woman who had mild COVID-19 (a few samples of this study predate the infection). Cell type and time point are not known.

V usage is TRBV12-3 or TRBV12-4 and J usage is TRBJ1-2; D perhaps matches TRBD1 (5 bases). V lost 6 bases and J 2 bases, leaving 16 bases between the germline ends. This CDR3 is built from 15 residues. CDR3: CASSGPGRGNYGYTF. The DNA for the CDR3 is TGTGCCAGCAGCGGCCCGGGACGGGGGAACTATGGCTACACCTTC.

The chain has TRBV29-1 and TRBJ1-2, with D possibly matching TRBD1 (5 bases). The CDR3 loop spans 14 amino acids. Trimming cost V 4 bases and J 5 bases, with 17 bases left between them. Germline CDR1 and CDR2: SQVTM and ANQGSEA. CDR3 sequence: CSVGPSAGGYGYTF. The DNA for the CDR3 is TGCAGCGTTGGGCCCTCGGCCGGGGGTTATGGCTACACCTTC. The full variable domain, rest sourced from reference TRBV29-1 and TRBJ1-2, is SAVISQKPSRDICQRGTSLTIQCQVDSQVTMMFWYRQQPGQSLTLIATANQGSEATYESGFVIDKFPISRPNLTFSTLTVSNMSPEDSSIYLCSVGPSAGGYGYTFGSGTRLTVV.

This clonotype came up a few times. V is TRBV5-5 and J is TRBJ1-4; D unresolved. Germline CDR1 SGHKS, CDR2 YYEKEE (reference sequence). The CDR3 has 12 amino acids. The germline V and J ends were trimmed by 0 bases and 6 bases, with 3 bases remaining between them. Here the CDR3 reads CASSLVDEKLFF. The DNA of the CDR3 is TGTGCCAGCAGCTTGGTGGATGAAAAACTGTTTTTT.

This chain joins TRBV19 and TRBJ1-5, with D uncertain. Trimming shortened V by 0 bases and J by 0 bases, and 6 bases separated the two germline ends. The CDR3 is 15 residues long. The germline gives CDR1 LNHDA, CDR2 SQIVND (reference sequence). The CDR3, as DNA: TGTGCCAGTAGTATAGATCTTTATAGCAATCAGCCCCAGCATTTT. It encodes CASSIDLYSNQPQHF.

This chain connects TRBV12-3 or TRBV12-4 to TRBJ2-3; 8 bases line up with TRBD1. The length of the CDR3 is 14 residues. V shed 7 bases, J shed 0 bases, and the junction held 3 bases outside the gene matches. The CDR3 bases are TGTGCCAGCAACCAGGGGGCCAGCACAGATACGCAGTATTTT. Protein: CASNQGASTDTQYF.

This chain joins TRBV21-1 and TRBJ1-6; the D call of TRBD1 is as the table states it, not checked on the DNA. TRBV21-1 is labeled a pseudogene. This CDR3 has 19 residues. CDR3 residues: CASSYPWVRVVLTNSPLHF. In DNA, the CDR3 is TGTGCCAGCAGTTACCCCTGGGTTCGTGTTGTTTTAACAAATTCACCCCTCCACTTT.

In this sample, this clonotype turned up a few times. CDR3 DNA sequence: TGTGCCAGCACTCGAGGAGGGCCGAACACTGAAGCTTTCTTT. It specifies CASTRGGPNTEAFF. The gene calls are TRBV2 and TRBJ1-1; D call uncertain. The length of the CDR3 is 14 residues. V was trimmed by 7 bases and J by 1 base, leaving 13 bases between them. Germline CDR1 and CDR2: SNHLY and FYNNEI. Full variable domain (outside the CDR3, taken from reference TRBV2 and TRBJ1-1): EPEVTQTPSHQVTQMGQEVILRCVPISNHLYFYWYRQILGQKVEFLVSFYNNEISEKSEIFDDQFSVERPDGSNFTLKIRSTKLEDSAMYFCASTRGGPNTEAFFGQGTRLTVV.

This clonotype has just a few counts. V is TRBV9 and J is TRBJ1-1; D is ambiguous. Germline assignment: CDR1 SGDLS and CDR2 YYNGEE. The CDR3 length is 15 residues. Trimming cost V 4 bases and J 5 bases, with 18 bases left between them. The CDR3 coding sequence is TGTGCCAGCAGCCCAGCGGACGGAGTGAGTACTGAAGCTTTCTTT. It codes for CASSPADGVSTEAFF.

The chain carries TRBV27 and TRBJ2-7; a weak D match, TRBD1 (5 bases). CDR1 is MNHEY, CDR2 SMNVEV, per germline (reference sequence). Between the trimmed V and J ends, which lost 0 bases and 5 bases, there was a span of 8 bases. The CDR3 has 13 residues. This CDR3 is CASSLSGVNEQYF. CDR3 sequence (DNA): TGTGCCAGCAGTTTATCAGGGGTCAACGAGCAGTACTTC.

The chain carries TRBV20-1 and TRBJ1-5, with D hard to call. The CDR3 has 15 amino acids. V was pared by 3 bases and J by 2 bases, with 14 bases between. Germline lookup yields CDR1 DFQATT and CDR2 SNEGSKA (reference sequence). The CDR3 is CSARSARGGNQPQHF. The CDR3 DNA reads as TGCAGTGCTAGGTCCGCCCGAGGCGGCAATCAGCCCCAGCATTTT.

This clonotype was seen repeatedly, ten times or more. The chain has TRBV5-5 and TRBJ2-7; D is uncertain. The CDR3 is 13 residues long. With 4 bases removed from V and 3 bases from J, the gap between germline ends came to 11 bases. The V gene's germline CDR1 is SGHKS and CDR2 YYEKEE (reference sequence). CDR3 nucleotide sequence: TGTGCCAGCAGCCGCTCGGTTGGCTACGAGCAGTACTTC. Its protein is CASSRSVGYEQYF.